This T cell receptor (beta chain) stems from a study of Graves' ophthalmopathy and Graves' hyperthyroidism. Study-wide points: The model flagged ophthalmopathy progression at 70% to 71% sensitivity and 72% to 80% specificity.

As diagnostic evidence, clinical symptoms, serum thyroxine, TRAb, thyroid ultrasound and orbital computed tomography were relied upon. Amplifying from RNA transcripts, the study obtained TCR beta CDR3 regions. Second-round multiplex PCR followed a first-round RT-PCR using HTBI primers. TCRdb analysed the multiplex PCR reads with MiXCR anew, one entry per CDR3 protein. Of approximately 410,000 distinct CDR3 sequences listed, roughly 15% are singletons. The CDR3 contains 13 residues. Trimming took 8 bases from V and 2 from J, leaving 15 bases between them. The germline V gene has CDR1 DFQATT and CDR2 SNEGSKA (reference sequence). This clonotype was seen at least ten times. Its antigen is unknown.

The chain links TRBV20-1 to TRBJ1-2; D is possibly TRBD1 (6 bases). Source material: peripheral blood. The clonotype originates from a woman aged 18 to 35 with stable Graves' hyperthyroidism. This CDR3 reads CSTRGGANYGYTF. Here the CDR3 DNA reads TGCAGTACGAGGGGGGGCGCGAACTATGGCTACACCTTC.